The clone carrying this T cell receptor beta chain was seen at least ten times. Its target is unknown. TCRdb re-analysed the 5' RACE reads in MiXCR, keeping a single row per CDR3 protein. The repertoire holds 200,000 to 300,000 distinct CDR3 sequences, roughly 10% seen once, with around 23% in the top ten. V lost 3 bases and J 1 base, leaving 10 bases between the germline ends. This CDR3 is built from 15 residues. CDR1 is DFQATT and CDR2 is SNEGSKA in the germline V gene (reference sequence). This sample is drawn from a study of T-cell memory formation after mild COVID-19. Whole-study context: TCR clusters were mostly donor specific.

Study-wide findings and caveats: Prior to infection, memory already included some responding clones, suggesting cross-reactive memory joined.

The source is a man between 18 and 29 years old who had mild COVID-19 (a few samples of this study predate the infection). Cell type and time point are not known. The V gene is TRBV20-1, the J gene TRBJ2-6; D is perhaps TRBD1 or TRBD2 (5 bases each). Source material: PBMCs or a T cell subset sorted from them (not recorded which). The CDR3 nucleotides read TGCAGTGCTAGGGGGGACCTTTCTGGGGCCAACGTCCTGACTTTC. The encoded protein is CSARGDLSGANVLTF.